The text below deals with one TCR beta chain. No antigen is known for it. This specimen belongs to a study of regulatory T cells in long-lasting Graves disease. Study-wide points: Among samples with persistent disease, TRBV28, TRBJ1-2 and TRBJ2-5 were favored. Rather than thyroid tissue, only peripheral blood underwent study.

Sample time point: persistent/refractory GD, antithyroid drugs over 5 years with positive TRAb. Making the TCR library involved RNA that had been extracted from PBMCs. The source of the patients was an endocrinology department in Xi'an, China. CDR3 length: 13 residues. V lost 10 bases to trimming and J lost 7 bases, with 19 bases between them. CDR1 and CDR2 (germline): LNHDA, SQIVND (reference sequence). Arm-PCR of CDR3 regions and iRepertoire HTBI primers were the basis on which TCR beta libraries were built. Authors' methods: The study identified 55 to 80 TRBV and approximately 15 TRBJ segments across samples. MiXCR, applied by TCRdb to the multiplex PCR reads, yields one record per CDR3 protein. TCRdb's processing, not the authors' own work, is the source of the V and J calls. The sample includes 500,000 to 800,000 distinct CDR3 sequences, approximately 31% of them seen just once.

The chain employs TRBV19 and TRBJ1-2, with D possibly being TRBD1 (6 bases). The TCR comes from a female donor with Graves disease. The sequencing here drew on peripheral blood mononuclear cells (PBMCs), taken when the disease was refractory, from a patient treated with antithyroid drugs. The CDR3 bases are TGTGCCACTCGTCTGAGGGGGGCGGGTGGCTACACCTTC. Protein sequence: CATRLRGAGGYTF.